Included here is one T cell receptor beta chain sequence, with context. Germline assignment: CDR1 KGHDR and CDR2 SFDVKD. The CDR3 sequence is 14 residues long. The V end was cut by 4 bases, the J end by 2 bases, with 8 bases between. These data are taken from a study of control samples from healthy donors and cancer patients. This table comes from immunoSEQ multiplex PCR, and its TCRdb copy is limited to in-frame clones, with some not included. This table has over 90,000 clones, approximately 90% appearing once. Sequenced sample: blood. The chain carries TRBV24-1 and TRBJ1-3; no reliable D call. The sequence was collected from a woman between 18 and 29 years old in good health. The CDR3 loop is CATSDGFPGNTIYF. The CDR3, as DNA: TGTGCCACCAGTGACGGTTTTCCTGGAAACACCATATATTTT.